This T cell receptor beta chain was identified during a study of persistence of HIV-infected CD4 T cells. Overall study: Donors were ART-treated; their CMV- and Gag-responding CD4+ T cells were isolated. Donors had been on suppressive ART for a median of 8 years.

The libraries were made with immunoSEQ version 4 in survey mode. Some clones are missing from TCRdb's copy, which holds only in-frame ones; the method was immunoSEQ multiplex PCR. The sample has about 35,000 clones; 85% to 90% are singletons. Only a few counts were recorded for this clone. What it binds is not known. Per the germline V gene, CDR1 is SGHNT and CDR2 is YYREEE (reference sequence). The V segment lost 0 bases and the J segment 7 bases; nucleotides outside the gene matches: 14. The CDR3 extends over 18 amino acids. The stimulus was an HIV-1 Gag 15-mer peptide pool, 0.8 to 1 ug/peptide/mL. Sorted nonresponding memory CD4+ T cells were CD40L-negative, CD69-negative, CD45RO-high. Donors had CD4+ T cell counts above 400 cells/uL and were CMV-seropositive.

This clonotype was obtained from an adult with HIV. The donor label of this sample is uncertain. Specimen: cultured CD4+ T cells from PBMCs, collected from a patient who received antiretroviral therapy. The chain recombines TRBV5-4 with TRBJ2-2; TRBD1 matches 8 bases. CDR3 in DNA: TGTGCCAGCAGCTTGGGGGGCAGGGGGCAGGAGAAGAACGGGGAGCTGTTTTTT. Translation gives CASSLGGRGQEKNGELFF.